This passage covers 28 T cell receptor beta chains from one sample sequenced in a study of blood T cell repertoires in COVID-19. The protocol was immunoSEQ multiplex PCR, while the TCRdb copy is restricted to in-frame clones and leaves out a portion. The sample holds around 130,000 clones, around 88% seen once. What was sequenced was peripheral blood. These receptors were taken from a woman between 50 and 59 years old who had recovered from COVID-19.

This clone was detected once. The chain carries TRBV11-3 and TRBJ2-2; TRBD1 agrees at 7 bases. CDR1 is SGHNT and CDR2 is YENEEA in the germline V gene. J lost 4 bases, V lost 5 bases, and 7 bases had no gene match. The CDR3 runs to 15 residues. This CDR3 is CASSIRQGSTGELFF. The DNA for the CDR3 is TGTGCCAGCAGCATAAGACAGGGATCCACCGGGGAGCTGTTTTTT. Full variable domain (outside the CDR3, taken from reference TRBV11-3 and TRBJ2-2): EAGVVQSPRYKIIEKKQPVAFWCNPISGHNTLYWYLQNLGQGPELLIRYENEEAVDDSQLPKDRFSAERLKGVDSTLKIQPAELGDSAVYLCASSIRQGSTGELFFGEGSRLTVL.

The chain recombines TRBV7-9 with TRBJ2-5; no clear D gene. The CDR3 runs to 15 residues. Germline V lookup: CDR1 SEHNR, CDR2 FQNEAQ (reference sequence). Trimming left V 5 bases short and J 5 bases short, with 18 bases between. The CDR3 loop reads CASSPGVRHEETQYF. For the CDR3, the DNA is TGTGCCAGCAGCCCCGGTGTCCGTCATGAGGAGACCCAGTACTTC.

This clone appeared a single time. In DNA, the CDR3 is TGCGCCAGCAGCTTGGACACTAGCGGGGGGGCTGAGCAGTACTTC. Translated, it gives CASSLDTSGGAEQYF. The chain carries TRBV5-1 and TRBJ2-7; 13 bases match TRBD2. CDR1 SGHRS and CDR2 YFSETQ come from the germline V gene. J lost 7 bases, V lost 0 bases, and 4 bases had no gene match. CDR3 length equals 15 residues.

Written as DNA, the CDR3 is TGTGCCAGTAGAAGCGGGGGGGCCCATTACGTTGAGCAGTTCTTC. Its translation: CASRSGGAHYVEQFF. The chain links TRBV19 to TRBJ2-1, with 10 bases that match TRBD2. The CDR3 runs 15 residues. V shed 6 bases, J shed 9 bases, and the junction held 11 bases outside the gene matches. Germline lookup yields CDR1 LNHDA and CDR2 SQIVND (reference sequence).

The rearrangement joins TRBV6-2 or TRBV6-3 to TRBJ2-1; 14 bases fit TRBD2. This CDR3 has 19 amino acids. J was trimmed by 4 bases and V by 6 bases; bases with no gene match: 14. Per germline, CDR1 MNHEY and CDR2 SVGEGT. CDR3 DNA sequence: TGTGCCAGCAGCCCGACCATGGGGACTAGCGGGAGAGGGTACAATGAGCAGTTCTTC. It specifies CASSPTMGTSGRGYNEQFF.

V is TRBV25-1 and J is TRBJ2-3; D perhaps matches TRBD1 (5 bases). This CDR3 comprises 15 residues. Germline CDR1 MGHDK, CDR2 SYGVNS. With 1 base removed from V and 9 bases from J, the gap between germline ends came to 17 bases. CDR3 DNA sequence: TGTGCCAGCAGTGAATTGGATTTGCGCACAGGAACGCAGTATTTT. It translates to CASSELDLRTGTQYF.

In its sample, this clone was seen once. V and J are TRBV7-8 and TRBJ1-5; unclear D gene. The germline gives CDR1 SGHVS, CDR2 FQNEAQ. The CDR3 loop spans 15 amino acids. Trimming removed 1 base from V and 4 bases from J, with 11 bases in between. CDR3 in DNA: TGTGCCAGCAGCTTAGGTGTTAGTAAGAATCAGCCCCAGCATTTT. Amino acids: CASSLGVSKNQPQHF.

The CDR3 here is CASRRTSGGGSSTDTQYF. The CDR3 region has the DNA TGTGCCAGCAGACGAACTAGCGGGGGGGGGTCTAGCACAGATACGCAGTATTTT. The chain uses TRBV3-1 (or the pseudogene TRBV3-2) and TRBJ2-3, with 13 bases matching TRBD2. The length of the CDR3 is 18 residues. Germline CDR1 and CDR2: LGHDT and YNNKEL (reference sequence). The ends lost 6 bases at V and 0 bases at J; junction bases unmatched: 9.

V usage is TRBV5-5 and J usage is TRBJ1-5; the D is unclear. This CDR3 comprises 14 residues. V was trimmed by 1 base and J by 9 bases, leaving 14 bases between them. Germline loops: CDR1 SGHKS, CDR2 YYEKEE (reference sequence). CDR3 in amino acids: CASSLSVLEGPQHF. CDR3 nucleotide sequence: TGTGCCAGCAGCTTGTCGGTCCTAGAAGGGCCCCAGCATTTT.

The chain recombines TRBV5-1 with TRBJ2-7; 7 positions match TRBD2. The CDR3 totals 16 residues. Germline values: CDR1 SGHRS, CDR2 YFSETQ. V dropped 5 bases and J dropped 0; count of bases not matched to a gene: 11. In DNA, the CDR3 is TGCGCCAGCAGGGTTAGGGAGGGCACCTACTCCTACGAGCAGTACTTC. Its protein is CASRVREGTYSYEQYF.

This chain joins TRBV3-1 (or the pseudogene TRBV3-2) and TRBJ2-2; possibly TRBD1 for D (5 bases). In germline, CDR1 is LGHDT, CDR2 YNNKEL (reference sequence). The CDR3 is 13 residues long. V was cut by 8 bases and J by 6 bases, with 13 bases left in between. The CDR3 loop reads CASAQGIAGELFF. CDR3 sequence (DNA): TGTGCCAGCGCCCAGGGTATAGCCGGGGAGCTGTTTTTT.

The chain employs TRBV11-2 and TRBJ1-3; D is ambiguous. This CDR3 comprises 15 residues. Germline V gene sequence: CDR1 SGHAT, CDR2 FQNNGV. Trimming pared 4 bases from V and 0 bases from J, leaving 10 bases between. CDR3 in DNA: TGTGCCAGCAGCTCCCTAGAGGGCTCTGGAAACACCATATATTTT. Residues: CASSSLEGSGNTIYF.

This clone was recorded only once. The chain carries TRBV7-9 and TRBJ1-1; D may be TRBD1 (6 bases). This CDR3 contains 14 residues. Germline values: CDR1 SEHNR, CDR2 FQNEAQ (reference sequence). V dropped 2 bases and J dropped 7 bases, with 14 bases sitting between them. The CDR3 loop reads CASSLMTGDDEAFF. The DNA of the CDR3 is TGTGCCAGCAGCTTAATGACAGGCGATGATGAAGCTTTCTTT.

This chain links TRBV5-6 with TRBJ1-6, with TRBD1 matching over 9 bases. With 4 bases clipped from V and 9 bases from J, the junction kept 5 bases outside the gene matches. The CDR3 runs 14 residues. CDR1 and CDR2 from the germline V gene are SGHDT and YYEEEE. Here the CDR3 reads CASSATGGSSPLHF. CDR3 bases: TGTGCCAGCAGCGCCACAGGGGGCTCTTCACCCCTCCACTTT.

This sequence joins TRBV6-5 and TRBJ1-1; no definite D call. Germline lookup yields CDR1 MNHEY and CDR2 SVGAGI. CDR3 size: 13 residues. V lost 2 bases and J 1 base, leaving 5 bases between the germline ends. CDR3 in DNA: TGTGCCAGCAGTTACCCGGGGAACACTGAAGCTTTCTTT. Protein: CASSYPGNTEAFF.

This chain joins TRBV3-1 (or the pseudogene TRBV3-2) and TRBJ1-2; maybe TRBD1 (6 bases). CDR1 and CDR2 from the germline V gene are LGHDT and YNNKEL (reference sequence). V lost 0 bases, J lost 4 bases, and 9 bases lay in between. The CDR3 is 14 amino acids. CDR3 DNA: TGTGCCAGCAGCCAAGAAGGACAGACCTATGGCTACACCTTC. Protein product: CASSQEGQTYGYTF.

The rearrangement joins TRBV6-5 to TRBJ2-5, with TRBD1 matching 7 bases. The CDR3 loop spans 15 amino acids. From germline, CDR1 is MNHEY and CDR2 SVGAGI. The V and J ends lost 6 bases and 7 bases, in that order; junction bases with no gene match: 14. The DNA of the CDR3 is TGTGCCAGCAGATCCGGAGCAGGGGGTAGGGGGACCCAGTACTTC. Amino acids: CASRSGAGGRGTQYF.

The V gene is TRBV9, the J gene TRBJ1-1; 9 bases match TRBD1. Germline lookup yields CDR1 SGDLS and CDR2 YYNGEE. V gave up 4 bases and J gave up 6 bases; unmatched junction bases: 13. The CDR3 spans 16 residues. DNA of the CDR3: TGTGCCAGCAGCCGAACAGGGGGCACACTCGGATCTGAAGCTTTCTTT. This encodes CASSRTGGTLGSEAFF.

This chain uses TRBV10-3 with TRBJ1-6; 8 bases align to TRBD1. This CDR3 is 16 amino acids long. Germline trimming cut 3 bases from V and 6 bases from J; bases unmatched to any gene: 7. Germline-derived CDR1 and CDR2 are ENHRY and SYGVKD. The DNA for the CDR3 is TGTGCCATCAGTGATGGTGGGGACAGGAGTAATTCACCCCTCCACTTT. It encodes CAISDGGDRSNSPLHF.

V usage is TRBV4-1 and J usage is TRBJ1-5; 7 bases map to TRBD1. The V and J ends lost 5 bases and 2 bases, in that order; junction bases with no gene match: 0. The CDR3 contains 13 residues. Germline CDR1 MGHRA, CDR2 YSYEKL. CDR3 protein: CASSGQGNQPQHF. The CDR3, as DNA: TGCGCCAGCAGCGGACAGGGCAATCAGCCCCAGCATTTT.

J is TRBJ1-2 and V is TRBV6-5; D unclear. The CDR3 runs to 13 residues. Germline-derived CDR1 and CDR2 are MNHEY and SVGAGI. Trimming removed 1 base from V and 4 bases from J, with 7 bases in between. In DNA, the CDR3 is TGTGCCAGCAGTTACTTGGACTTCTATGGCTACACCTTC. Its translation: CASSYLDFYGYTF.

This chain joins TRBV11-2 and TRBJ2-7; 8 bases align to TRBD2. Germline V gives CDR1 SGHAT, CDR2 FQNNGV. This CDR3 has 15 amino acids. The trim removed 1 base at V and 7 bases at J, leaving 9 bases unmatched. CDR3 sequence reads: CASSLVGLGLGEQYF. The CDR3 DNA follows: TGTGCCAGCAGCTTAGTGGGACTAGGGTTGGGGGAGCAGTACTTC. The complete variable domain, with remaining parts taken from reference TRBV11-2 and TRBJ2-7, reads EAGVAQSPRYKIIEKRQSVAFWCNPISGHATLYWYQQILGQGPKLLIQFQNNGVVDDSQLPKDRFSAERLKGVDSTLKIQPAKLEDSAVYLCASSLVGLGLGEQYFGPGTRLTVT.

CDR3 nucleotides: TGTGCCAGCAGCTTGGGACAGGGCTGGGGAGAGCAGTACTTC. Its translation: CASSLGQGWGEQYF. This chain connects TRBV5-6 to TRBJ2-7; 7 bases align to TRBD1. V dropped 0 bases and J dropped 7; count of bases not matched to a gene: 7. The CDR3 spans 14 residues. The V gene's germline CDR1 is SGHDT and CDR2 YYEEEE.

V and J are TRBV19 and TRBJ2-2; 7 bases agree with TRBD1. CDR1 and CDR2 (germline): LNHDA, SQIVND (reference sequence). This CDR3 is 16 amino acids long. V lost 3 bases, J lost 4 bases, and 8 bases stayed unmatched. The CDR3 DNA sequence: TGTGCCAGTAGTATCGACAGGGATCGATTCACCGGGGAGCTGTTTTTT. The encoded protein is CASSIDRDRFTGELFF.

This chain connects TRBV6-2 or TRBV6-3 to TRBJ2-1; 10 bases match TRBD2. The germline gives CDR1 MNHEY, CDR2 SVGEGT. This CDR3 region has 16 residues. The V gene end was trimmed by 5 bases and the J gene end by 11 bases; junction bases not matched to a gene: 15. The CDR3: CASSQIPGLARPKQFF. DNA of the CDR3: TGTGCCAGCAGTCAAATTCCGGGACTAGCGCGCCCGAAGCAGTTCTTC.

The rearrangement uses TRBV7-8 and TRBJ1-4; the match to TRBD1 covers 9 bases. With V trimmed by 5 bases and J by 7 bases, 8 bases remained unmatched. CDR1 SGHVS and CDR2 FQNEAQ come from the germline V gene. This CDR3 is built from 15 residues. This chain's CDR3 is CASSLHTGGGEKLFF. The DNA for the CDR3 is TGTGCCAGCAGCCTACATACAGGGGGCGGTGAAAAACTGTTTTTT.

The sample holds many counts of this clone. This chain connects TRBV12-5 to TRBJ1-2, with D tentatively TRBD1 (6 bases). CDR3 length: 13 amino acids. The V gene lost 6 bases and the J gene lost 3 bases, with 11 bases spanning the gap. Germline lookup yields CDR1 LGHNT and CDR2 FRNRAP. CDR3 DNA sequence: TGTGCTAGTGGCACAGGGAATTACTATGGCTACACCTTC. Its protein product is CASGTGNYYGYTF.

V gene TRBV7-2 combines with J gene TRBJ2-3; 8 bases align to TRBD2. Germline CDR1 is SGHTA and CDR2 is FQGNSA. V gave up 3 bases and J gave up 2 bases; unmatched junction bases: 4. This CDR3 has 15 amino acids. The CDR3 loop is CASSFTSGHTDTQYF. The CDR3 nucleotides read TGTGCCAGCAGCTTTACTAGCGGCCACACAGATACGCAGTATTTT.